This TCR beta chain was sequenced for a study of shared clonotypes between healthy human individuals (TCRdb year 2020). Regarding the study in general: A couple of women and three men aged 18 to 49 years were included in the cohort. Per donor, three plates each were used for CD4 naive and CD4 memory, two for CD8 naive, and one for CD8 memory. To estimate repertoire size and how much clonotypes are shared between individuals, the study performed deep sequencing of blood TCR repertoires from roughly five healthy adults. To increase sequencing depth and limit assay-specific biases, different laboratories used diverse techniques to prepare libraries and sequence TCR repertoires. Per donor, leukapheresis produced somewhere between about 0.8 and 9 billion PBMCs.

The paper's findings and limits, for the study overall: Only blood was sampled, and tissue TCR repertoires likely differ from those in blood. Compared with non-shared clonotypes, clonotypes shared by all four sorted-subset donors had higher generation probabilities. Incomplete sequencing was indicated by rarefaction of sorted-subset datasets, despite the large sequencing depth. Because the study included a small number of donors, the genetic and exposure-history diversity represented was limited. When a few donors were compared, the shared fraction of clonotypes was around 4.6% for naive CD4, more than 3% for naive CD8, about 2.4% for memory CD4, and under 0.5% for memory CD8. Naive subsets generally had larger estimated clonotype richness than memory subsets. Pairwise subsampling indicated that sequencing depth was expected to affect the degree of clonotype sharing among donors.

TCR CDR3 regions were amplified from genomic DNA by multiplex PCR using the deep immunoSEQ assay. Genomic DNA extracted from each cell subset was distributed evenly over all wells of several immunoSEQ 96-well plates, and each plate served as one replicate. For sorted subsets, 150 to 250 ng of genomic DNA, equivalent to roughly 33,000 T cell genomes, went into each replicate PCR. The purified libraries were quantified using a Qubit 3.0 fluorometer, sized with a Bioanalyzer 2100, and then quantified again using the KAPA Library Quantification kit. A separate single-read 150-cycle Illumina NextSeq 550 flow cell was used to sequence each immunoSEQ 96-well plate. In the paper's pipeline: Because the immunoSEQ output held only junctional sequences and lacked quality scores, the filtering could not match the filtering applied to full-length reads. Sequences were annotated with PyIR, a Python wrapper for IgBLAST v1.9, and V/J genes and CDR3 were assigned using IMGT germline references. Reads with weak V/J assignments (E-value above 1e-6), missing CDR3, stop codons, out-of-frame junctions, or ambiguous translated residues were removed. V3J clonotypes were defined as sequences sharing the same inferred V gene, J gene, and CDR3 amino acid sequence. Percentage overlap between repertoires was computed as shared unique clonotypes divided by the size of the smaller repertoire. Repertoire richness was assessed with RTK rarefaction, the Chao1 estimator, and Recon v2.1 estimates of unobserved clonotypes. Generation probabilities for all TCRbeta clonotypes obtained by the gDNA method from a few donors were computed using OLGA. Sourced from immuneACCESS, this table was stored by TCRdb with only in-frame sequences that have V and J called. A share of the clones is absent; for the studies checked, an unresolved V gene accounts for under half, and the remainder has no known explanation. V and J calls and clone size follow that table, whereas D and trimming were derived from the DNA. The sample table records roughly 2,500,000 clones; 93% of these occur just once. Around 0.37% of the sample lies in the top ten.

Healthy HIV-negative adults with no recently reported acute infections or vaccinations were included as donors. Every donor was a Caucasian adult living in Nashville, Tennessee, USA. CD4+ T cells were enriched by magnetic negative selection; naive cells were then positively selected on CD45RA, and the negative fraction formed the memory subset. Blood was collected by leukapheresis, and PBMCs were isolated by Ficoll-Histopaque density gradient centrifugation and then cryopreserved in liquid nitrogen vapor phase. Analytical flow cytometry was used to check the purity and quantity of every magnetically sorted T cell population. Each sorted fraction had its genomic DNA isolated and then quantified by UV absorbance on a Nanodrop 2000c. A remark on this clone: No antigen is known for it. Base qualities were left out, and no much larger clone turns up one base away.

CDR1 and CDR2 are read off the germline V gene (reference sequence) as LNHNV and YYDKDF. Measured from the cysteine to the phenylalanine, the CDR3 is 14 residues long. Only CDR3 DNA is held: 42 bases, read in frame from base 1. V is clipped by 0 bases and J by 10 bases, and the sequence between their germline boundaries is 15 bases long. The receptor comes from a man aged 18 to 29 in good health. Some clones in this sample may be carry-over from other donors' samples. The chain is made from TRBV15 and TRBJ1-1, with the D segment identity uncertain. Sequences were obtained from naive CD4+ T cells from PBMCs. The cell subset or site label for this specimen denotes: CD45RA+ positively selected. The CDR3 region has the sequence CATSRDSTLTRAFF. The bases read TGTGCCACCAGCAGAGATTCCACCCTCACGAGAGCTTTCTTT.